The clone carrying this TCR beta chain was seen ten or more times. Its antigen is not identified. This record belongs to a study of read filtering for tumor transcriptome and immune sequencing. Study observations and caveats: RNA-seq captured clonotypes less deeply and reliably than IR-seq. IR-seq and RNA-seq agreed better without single-read clonotypes.

This library used around 0.4 ug RNA and molecular barcoded adaptors spanning alpha/delta and beta/gamma chains. TCRdb re-called the reads with MiXCR, one entry per CDR3 protein. The sample consists of 94,000 or so distinct CDR3 sequences, around an eighth of them appearing once. The germline gives CDR1 DFQATT, CDR2 SNEGSKA (reference sequence). The CDR3 loop spans 14 amino acids. The ends lost 5 bases at V and 2 bases at J; junction bases unmatched: 4. The rearrangement joins TRBV20-1 to TRBJ2-5; 11 nucleotides match TRBD2. This clonotype was sampled from a donor aged 40 or older with multiple myeloma. Input material: a population of CD138-negative cells sorted from bone marrow. The CDR3 spells CSAVTSGTQETQYF. In DNA form, the CDR3 reads TGCAGTGCTGTGACTAGCGGGACTCAAGAGACCCAGTACTTC.